This TCR beta chain was identified in a study of identical twins. Germline V gene lookup returns CDR1 SGHRS and CDR2 YFSETQ. V dropped 5 bases and J dropped 10 bases, with 12 bases sitting between them. The CDR3 covers 12 residues. Every sampled donor was Caucasian and healthy. Study conclusions and caveats: Out-of-frame TCR alpha sharing observed in monozygotic twins exceeded model estimates. Memory repertoires lacked the insertion deficit that abundant cord blood beta clonotypes showed.

Worth noting for this clonotype: Its antigen is not known.

TCRdb re-called the 5' RACE reads with MiXCR, one entry per CDR3 protein. Among under 400,000 distinct CDR3 sequences listed, roughly 10% were seen once. The specimen sequenced was naive T cells sorted from blood. The J gene is TRBJ1-4, the V gene TRBV5-1; D is uncertain. This receptor was identified in a woman in her forties or fifties in good health. The CDR3 sequence is CASRSDPGKLFF. The DNA for the CDR3 is TGCGCCAGCAGATCAGACCCCGGAAAACTGTTTTTT.